This TCR beta chain appears in the sequencing data of a study of blood T cell repertoires in COVID-19. Turning to the study itself: From T cells, B-cell-depleted T cells, or PBMCs came the material, which was cDNA or gDNA.

The V gene end was trimmed by 4 bases and the J gene end by 0 bases; junction bases not matched to a gene: 8. Germline V gene sequence: CDR1 MDHEN, CDR2 SYDVKM. The length of the CDR3 is 18 residues. Profiling relied on immunoSEQ multiplex PCR, and the TCRdb table lists in-frame clones only, not all of them. The sample has around 430,000 clones; 88% are singletons. Sequencing was done on a sample of peripheral blood. The V and J genes are TRBV28 and TRBJ2-1; TRBD2 aligns across 11 bases. The TCR was taken from a woman aged 50 to 60 with COVID-19, enrolled during active disease. CDR3 loop: CASSSVTSGASSYNEQFF. Here the CDR3 DNA reads TGTGCCAGCAGTTCGGTGACTAGCGGGGCGAGCTCCTACAATGAGCAGTTCTTC.